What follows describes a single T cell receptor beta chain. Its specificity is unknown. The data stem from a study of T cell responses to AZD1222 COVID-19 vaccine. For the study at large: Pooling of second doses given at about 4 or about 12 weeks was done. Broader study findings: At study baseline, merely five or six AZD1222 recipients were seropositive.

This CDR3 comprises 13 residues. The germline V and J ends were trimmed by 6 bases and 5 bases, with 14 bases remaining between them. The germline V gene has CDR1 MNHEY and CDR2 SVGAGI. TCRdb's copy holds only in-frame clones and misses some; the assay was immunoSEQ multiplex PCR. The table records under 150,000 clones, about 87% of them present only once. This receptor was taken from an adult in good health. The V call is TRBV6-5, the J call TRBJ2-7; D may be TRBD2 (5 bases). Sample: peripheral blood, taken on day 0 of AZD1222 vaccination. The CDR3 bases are TGTGCCAGCAGCCGCCGTCTGGAGGACGAGCAGTACTTC. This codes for CASSRRLEDEQYF.